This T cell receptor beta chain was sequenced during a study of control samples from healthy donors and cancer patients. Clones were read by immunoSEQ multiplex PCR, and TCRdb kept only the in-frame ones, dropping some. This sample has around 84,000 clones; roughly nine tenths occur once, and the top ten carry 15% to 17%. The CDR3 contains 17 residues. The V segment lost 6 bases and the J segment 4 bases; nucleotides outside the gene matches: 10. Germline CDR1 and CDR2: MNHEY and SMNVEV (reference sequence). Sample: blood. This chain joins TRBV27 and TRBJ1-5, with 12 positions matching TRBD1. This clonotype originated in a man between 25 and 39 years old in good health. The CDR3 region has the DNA TGTGCCAGCAGCCACCGCGGGACAGGGGGCCTTAATCAGCCCCAGCATTTT. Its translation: CASSHRGTGGLNQPQHF.